One and the same sample provided the 21 T cell receptor beta chains below, sequenced in a study of blood T cells in healthy people across ages. Through a sample-barcoded 5' primer and a J-beta primer mix, a second PCR was run for roughly 7 to 12 cycles. TCRdb recomputed calls from the 5' RACE reads with MiXCR, one row per CDR3 protein. This table holds over 550,000 distinct CDR3 sequences, about 30% found once. The specimen was blood. The receptors here all came from a woman older than 75 in good health.

The sample holds many counts of this clonotype. The rearrangement uses TRBV6-4 and TRBJ2-3; tentative D call: TRBD1 (6 bases). Trimming left V 6 bases short and J 6 bases short, with 16 bases between. The CDR3 spans 14 residues. Germline CDR1 and CDR2: MRHNA and SNTAGT. CDR3 nucleotides: TGTGCCAGCAGCCCAGGGGACCTTCGGGATACGCAGTATTTT. Protein sequence: CASSPGDLRDTQYF.

The chain is built from TRBV2 and TRBJ2-7; the match to TRBD1 covers 7 bases. The germline CDR1 and CDR2 sequences are SNHLY and FYNNEI. V lost 2 bases to trimming and J lost 7 bases; unmatched junction nucleotides: 8. CDR3 length: 14 amino acids. As DNA, the CDR3 is TGTGCCAGCAGTGAACTTCAGGGGGTGAAAGAGCAGTACTTC. Translating gives CASSELQGVKEQYF.

This clonotype was picked up many times. The CDR3 DNA sequence: TGCGCCAGCAGCCAGGAGGGCAGCTACCAAGAGACCCAGTACTTC. Amino acids: CASSQEGSYQETQYF. The V call is TRBV5-1, the J call TRBJ2-5; D is possibly TRBD2 (6 bases). V was pared by 4 bases and J by 0 bases, with 13 bases between. In germline, CDR1 is SGHRS, CDR2 YFSETQ. The CDR3 is made up of 15 amino acids.

This clonotype was counted ten times or more. The CDR3 DNA is TGTGCCAGCAGTCCCTTGGGGGTGAGCACAGATACGCAGTATTTT. As protein: CASSPLGVSTDTQYF. The chain recombines TRBV6-5 with TRBJ2-3; D is possibly TRBD1 or TRBD2 (5 bases each). Germline CDR1 is MNHEY and CDR2 is SVGAGI. CDR3 length: 15 amino acids. The V and J ends lost 5 bases and 0 bases respectively, with 12 bases between them.

This clonotype was recorded at least ten times. The CDR3 DNA follows: TGTGCCAGCAGTTTGGACAGGGGGAGCTCCTACGAGCAGTACTTC. This translates into CASSLDRGSSYEQYF. The V call is TRBV28, the J call TRBJ2-7, with 10 bases aligning to TRBD1. Trimming removed 3 bases from V and 0 bases from J; junction bases left unmatched: 2. From germline, CDR1 is MDHEN and CDR2 SYDVKM. The CDR3 length is 15 residues.

This rearrangement joins TRBV11-3 to TRBJ2-5; the D call may be TRBD1 or TRBD2 (5 bases each). V shed 1 base and J shed 11 bases, with 20 bases lying between them. Germline V gene sequence: CDR1 SGHNT, CDR2 YENEEA. The CDR3 runs to 15 residues. The CDR3 DNA follows: TGTGCCAGCAGCTTAGGGCGGTACGGGACGAATGAGCAGTACTTC. The encoded protein is CASSLGRYGTNEQYF. The full variable domain, its missing parts supplied by reference TRBV11-3 and TRBJ2-5, is EAGVVQSPRYKIIEKKQPVAFWCNPISGHNTLYWYLQNLGQGPELLIRYENEEAVDDSQLPKDRFSAERLKGVDSTLKIQPAELGDSAVYLCASSLGRYGTNEQYFGPGTRLLVL.

This clonotype has just a few counts. A much larger clone lies a single base off, so this may be a read error. This chain links TRBV29-1 with TRBJ1-2, with a tentative D call TRBD1 (6 bases). Deletions cut 0 bases from V and 8 bases from J, with 13 bases between. The CDR3 is 13 amino acids. CDR1 and CDR2 (germline): SQVTM, ANQGSEA. The CDR3 spells CSVEEDGGQGYTF. As DNA, the CDR3 is TGCAGCGTTGAAGAGGACGGGGGGCAAGGCTACACCTTC.

This clonotype was recorded a few times. A much larger clone sits a single nucleotide away, making a read error possible. This chain connects TRBV7-2 to TRBJ1-2, with a tentative D call TRBD1 (6 bases). The V gene lost 7 bases and the J gene lost 4 bases, with 16 bases spanning the gap. Germline-derived CDR1 and CDR2 are SGHTA and FQGNSA. The CDR3 covers 14 residues. DNA of the CDR3: TGTGCCAGCACCGTCCCCACAGGGAGCTATGGCTACACCTTC. Translation gives CASTVPTGSYGYTF.

Notes on this clonotype: Being one base from a much bigger clone, this may be a read error. The chain employs TRBV2 and TRBJ2-5; 8 bases match TRBD1. V lost 6 bases, J lost 11 bases, and 14 bases stayed unmatched. Germline V gives CDR1 SNHLY, CDR2 FYNNEI. This CDR3 is built from 14 residues. The DNA of the CDR3 is TGTGCCAGCAGAGAGACAGGGGTTAAAGGCGGGCAGTACTTC. Its protein product is CASRETGVKGGQYF.

This chain connects TRBV29-1 to TRBJ2-1, with 9 nucleotides matching TRBD1. The germline V gene encodes CDR1 SQVTM and CDR2 ANQGSEA. V gave up 2 bases and J gave up 2 bases; unmatched junction bases: 4. This CDR3 contains 15 residues. The CDR3 here is CSVETWTGAYNEQFF. The CDR3 DNA reads as TGCAGCGTTGAAACATGGACAGGGGCCTACAATGAGCAGTTCTTC.

This clonotype was detected ten times or more. The rearrangement joins TRBV11-3 to TRBJ2-1, with 7 bases lining up with TRBD1. This CDR3 region has 15 residues. V trimming: 4 bases; J trimming: 0 bases; junction bases outside the gene matches: 3. Germline assignment: CDR1 SGHNT and CDR2 YENEEA. CDR3 amino acids: CASSSRTGSYNEQFF. The CDR3 DNA reads TGTGCCAGCAGCTCCCGGACAGGCTCCTACAATGAGCAGTTCTTC.

In its sample, this clonotype was seen many times. This could be a read error, since a much larger clone is one nucleotide away. The chain has TRBV20-1 and TRBJ2-1, with D perhaps TRBD1 (6 bases). Matching the DNA end better, TRBJ2-7 makes the J call doubtful. Germline CDR1 reads DFQATT; CDR2 reads SNEGSKA (reference sequence). There are 15 residues in the CDR3. The CDR3 spells CSAHRRGHLYNEQYF. The CDR3 DNA follows: TGCAGTGCGCACCGACGGGGACATCTATACAATGAGCAGTACTTC.

A note on this clonotype: A junction boundary mismatches the germline segment, possibly from a read error. The rearrangement joins TRBV7-9 to TRBJ2-3; D remains ambiguous. CDR1 and CDR2 from the germline V gene are SEHNR and FQNEAQ (reference sequence). CDR3 length equals 12 residues. This CDR3 is CTSSLSADTQYF. As DNA, the CDR3 is TGTACCAGCAGCTTATCTGCAGATACGCAGTATTTT.

Notes on this clonotype: A clone one base away is much larger, so this may be a read error. The V gene is TRBV7-9, the J gene TRBJ1-1, with a tentative D call TRBD1 (5 bases). Germline CDR1 SEHNR, CDR2 FQNEAQ (reference sequence). The CDR3 contains 14 residues. Trimming shortened V by 5 bases and J by 4 bases, and 14 bases separated the two germline ends. This CDR3 reads CASSQRQLSTEAFF. CDR3 in DNA: TGTGCCAGCAGCCAGAGACAGTTGAGCACTGAAGCTTTCTTT.

Points on this clonotype: A much larger clone differs from this one at a single base, so this may be a read error. The chain joins TRBV9 to TRBJ1-2; the D gene is possibly TRBD1 (5 bases). Germline V gene lookup returns CDR1 SGDLS and CDR2 YYNGEE. The CDR3 covers 12 residues. The CDR3 is CACSGDFYGYTF. The CDR3 DNA is TGTGCCTGCAGCGGGGACTTCTATGGCTACACCTTC.

The rearrangement links TRBV20-1 to TRBJ2-2; the D call may be TRBD1 or TRBD2 (5 bases each). Germline loops: CDR1 DFQATT, CDR2 SNEGSKA (reference sequence). The CDR3 covers 13 residues. V was clipped by 5 bases and J by 1 base, with 8 bases between them. In DNA form, the CDR3 reads TGCAGTGCTGGGACGGTGAACACCGGGGAGCTGTTTTTT. Translation: CSAGTVNTGELFF.

This clonotype was recorded a few times. A much more abundant neighbour one base away suggests this may be a read error. The CDR3 DNA is TGTGCCAGCAGGCGGAGGGGGGGCCAAGAGACCCAGTACTTC. It yields the protein CASRRRGGQETQYF. The V gene is TRBV12-3 or TRBV12-4, the J gene TRBJ2-5; D might be TRBD2 (7 bases). Trimming left V 6 bases short and J 1 base short, with 12 bases between. The CDR3 has 14 amino acids.

As regards this clonotype: One base away lies a much larger clone, so this may be a sequencing read error. The chain combines TRBV18 with TRBJ2-5; D not resolved. The CDR3 spans 11 residues. Looked up from germline, CDR1 is KGHSH and CDR2 is LQKENI. V lost 2 bases to trimming and J lost 11 bases, with 9 bases between them. The CDR3 sequence: CASSPKNGQYF. The CDR3 DNA reads TGTGCCAGCTCACCAAAGAACGGGCAGTACTTC.

Concerning this clonotype itself: Given a much more abundant clone one base away, this may be a read error. The V call is TRBV2, the J call TRBJ2-1; D gene unclear. The CDR3 length is 16 residues. From germline, CDR1 is SNHLY and CDR2 FYNNEI. Trimming took off 7 bases at V and 2 bases at J, with 18 bases between the two ends. CDR3 amino acids: CASTYKGLSPYNEQFF. CDR3 coding DNA: TGTGCCAGCACCTACAAGGGTTTAAGCCCCTACAATGAGCAGTTCTTC.

As for this clonotype: At one end the junction does not follow the germline gene, possibly because of a read error. The chain has TRBV20-1 and TRBJ2-2, with 9 bases fitting TRBD1. The CDR3 is 15 residues long. Germline V gives CDR1 DFQATT, CDR2 SNEGSKA (reference sequence). This CDR3 is CSARESRTGVGERFF. CDR3 nucleotides: TGCAGTGCTAGGGAATCCCGGACAGGGGTCGGGGAGCGGTTTTTT.

This clonotype showed up just once. In DNA, the CDR3 is TGTGCCAGCAGCTATCCGCCGGGGGGGCCGGACAATGAGCAGTTCTTC. This sequence encodes CASSYPPGGPDNEQFF. The rearrangement links TRBV7-2 to TRBJ2-1; 8 bases agree with TRBD2. The V and J ends lost 4 bases and 5 bases, in that order; junction bases with no gene match: 10. The CDR3 has 16 residues. Germline-derived CDR1 and CDR2 are SGHTA and FQGNSA.